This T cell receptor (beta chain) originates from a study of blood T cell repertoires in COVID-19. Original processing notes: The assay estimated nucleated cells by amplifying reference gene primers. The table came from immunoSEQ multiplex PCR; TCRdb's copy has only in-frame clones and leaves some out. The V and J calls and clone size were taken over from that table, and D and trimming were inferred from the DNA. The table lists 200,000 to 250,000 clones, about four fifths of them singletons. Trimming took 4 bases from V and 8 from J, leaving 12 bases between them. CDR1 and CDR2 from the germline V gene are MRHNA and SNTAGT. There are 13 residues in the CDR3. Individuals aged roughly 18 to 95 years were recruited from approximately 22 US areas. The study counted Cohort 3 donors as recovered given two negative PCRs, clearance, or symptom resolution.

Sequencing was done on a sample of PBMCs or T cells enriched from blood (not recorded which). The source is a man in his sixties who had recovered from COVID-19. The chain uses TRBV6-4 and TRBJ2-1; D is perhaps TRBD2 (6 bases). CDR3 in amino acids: CASSVDYGDEQFF. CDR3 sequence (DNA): TGTGCCAGCAGTGTGGACTACGGAGATGAGCAGTTCTTC.